Listed below are T cell receptor beta chains from one sample, sequenced in a study of blood T cell repertoires in COVID-19. TCRdb keeps only in-frame clones here, not all; method: immunoSEQ multiplex PCR. The data show more than 80,000 clones, with roughly 90% seen just once and around 1.5% held by the top ten. What was sequenced was peripheral blood. These receptors were taken from a human donor with active COVID-19. The donor label of this sample is uncertain. CDR3s include the opening cysteine and the closing phenylalanine or tryptophan. The D gene is left open where the match is weak. Size is stated for part of the rows, as once, few or many counts, or as a class when the clone is expanded.

V: TRBV27
size: NA
D: TRBD1
J: TRBJ1-6
CDR3: CASSPHPGTVLENSPLHF
DNA: TGTGCCAGCAGTCCACACCCCGGGACAGTCCTCGAGAATTCACCCCTCCACTTT

V: TRBV14
size: NA
D: TRBD1
J: TRBJ1-6
CDR3: CASSPTGGNNSPLHF
DNA: TGTGCCAGCAGCCCTACAGGGGGCAATAATTCACCCCTCCACTTT

V: TRBV19
size: NA
D: TRBD2
J: TRBJ2-5
CDR3: CASSRLAGGHGTQYF
DNA: TGTGCCAGTTCTAGGCTAGCGGGGGGCCACGGGACCCAGTACTTC

V: TRBV7-6
size: NA
D: NA
J: TRBJ1-1
CDR3: CASSSRGDGNTEAFF
DNA: TGTGCCAGCAGCTCGCGGGGGGATGGGAACACTGAAGCTTTCTTT

V: TRBV3-1/TRBV3-2
size: NA
D: TRBD2
J: TRBJ2-7
CDR3: CASSQIAGAYEQYF
DNA: TGTGCCAGCAGCCAAATCGCGGGGGCCTACGAGCAGTACTTC

V: TRBV2
size: few
D: NA
J: TRBJ1-2
CDR3: CASSEVRGRGYTF
DNA: TGTGCCAGCAGTGAAGTAAGGGGCCGGGGCTACACCTTC

V: TRBV13
size: NA
D: NA
J: TRBJ1-2
CDR3: CASSSRFDIHAGAGYTF
DNA: TGTGCCAGCAGCTCCCGTTTTGACATCCACGCGGGGGCTGGCTACACCTTC

V: TRBV7-9
size: few
D: NA
J: TRBJ1-1
CDR3: CASSLGGHTEAFF
DNA: TGTGCCAGCAGCTTAGGGGGGCACACTGAAGCTTTCTTT

V: TRBV15
size: NA
D: NA
J: TRBJ2-3
CDR3: CATSRDERGGGTDTQYF
DNA: TGTGCCACCAGCAGAGATGAGAGGGGGGGTGGCACAGATACGCAGTATTTT

V: TRBV6-5
size: NA
D: NA
J: TRBJ2-5
CDR3: CASSYSLREKETQYF
DNA: TGTGCCAGCAGTTACTCTCTCCGGGAGAAAGAGACCCAGTACTTC

V: TRBV9
size: NA
D: NA
J: TRBJ1-6
CDR3: CASSVGRGLEALHF
DNA: TGTGCCAGCAGCGTGGGCAGGGGCCTGGAGGCCCTCCACTTT

V: TRBV28
size: NA
D: TRBD1
J: TRBJ1-1
CDR3: CASSKRTGVMNTEAFF
DNA: TGTGCCAGCAGTAAGCGGACAGGGGTCATGAACACTGAAGCTTTCTTT

V: TRBV7-2
size: NA
D: NA
J: TRBJ1-1
CDR3: CASSLARVTEAFF
DNA: TGTGCCAGCAGCTTAGCACGGGTCACTGAAGCTTTCTTT

V: TRBV5-1
size: NA
D: NA
J: TRBJ2-3
CDR3: CASRGWTSTDTQYF
DNA: TGCGCCAGCCGCGGGTGGACTAGCACAGATACGCAGTATTTT

V: TRBV15
size: NA
D: NA
J: TRBJ1-5
CDR3: CATSREANQPQHF
DNA: TGTGCCACCAGCAGAGAGGCCAATCAGCCCCAGCATTTT

V: TRBV7-2
size: NA
D: NA
J: TRBJ2-1
CDR3: CASSLEGATGEQFF
DNA: TGTGCCAGCAGCCTAGAAGGGGCGACGGGTGAGCAGTTCTTC

V: TRBV5-1
size: NA
D: TRBD1
J: TRBJ1-2
CDR3: CASSLAYRTGGSGYTF
DNA: TGCGCCAGCAGCTTGGCCTACCGGACAGGGGGCTCTGGCTACACCTTC

V: TRBV18
size: NA
D: NA
J: TRBJ2-5
CDR3: CASSPDRKQETQYF
DNA: TGTGCCAGCTCACCGGACAGAAAACAAGAGACCCAGTACTTC

V: TRBV6-5
size: NA
D: NA
J: TRBJ1-4
CDR3: CASRTSGEKLFF
DNA: TGTGCCAGCAGGACGAGCGGTGAAAAACTGTTTTTT

V: TRBV19
size: NA
D: TRBD1
J: TRBJ2-2
CDR3: CATDRTGLNTGELFF
DNA: TGTGCCACCGATCGGACAGGACTGAACACCGGGGAGCTGTTTTTT

V: TRBV29-1
size: NA
D: NA
J: TRBJ2-7
CDR3: CSVNRGSHEQYF
DNA: TGCAGCGTTAATAGGGGAAGCCACGAGCAGTACTTC

V: TRBV11-3
size: NA
D: NA
J: TRBJ2-3
CDR3: CASSLDLVTDTQYF
DNA: TGTGCCAGCAGCTTAGATCTAGTCACAGATACGCAGTATTTT

V: TRBV6-2/TRBV6-3
size: NA
D: NA
J: TRBJ2-7
CDR3: CASSYMGPYEQYF
DNA: TGTGCCAGCAGTTACATGGGCCCCTACGAGCAGTACTTC

V: TRBV2
size: NA
D: TRBD1
J: TRBJ1-2
CDR3: CASTQGGVYGYTF
DNA: TGTGCCAGCACACAGGGGGGGGTCTATGGCTACACCTTC

V: TRBV10-3
size: NA
D: TRBD1
J: TRBJ1-2
CDR3: CAIGQGVNYGYTF
DNA: TGTGCCATCGGACAGGGCGTGAACTATGGCTACACCTTC

V: TRBV30
size: NA
D: TRBD1
J: TRBJ1-1
CDR3: CAWSRTGRIAEAFF
DNA: TGTGCCTGGAGTAGGACAGGGAGGATCGCTGAAGCTTTCTTT

V: TRBV9
size: NA
D: TRBD1
J: TRBJ2-1
CDR3: CASSVVAGQGDNEQFF
DNA: TGTGCCAGCAGCGTAGTGGCGGGACAGGGGGACAATGAGCAGTTCTTC

V: TRBV3-1/TRBV3-2
size: NA
D: NA
J: TRBJ2-1
CDR3: CASSQGAVEQFF
DNA: TGTGCCAGCAGCCAAGGAGCCGTTGAGCAGTTCTTC

V: TRBV7-2
size: NA
D: TRBD1
J: TRBJ2-5
CDR3: CASMKGARETQYF
DNA: TGTGCCAGCATGAAGGGGGCACGAGAGACCCAGTACTTC

V: TRBV7-2
size: once
D: TRBD1
J: TRBJ1-5
CDR3: CASSLATGGGQPQHF
DNA: TGTGCCAGCAGCTTAGCGACAGGGGGCGGTCAGCCCCAGCATTTT

V: TRBV7-2
size: NA
D: TRBD2
J: TRBJ2-5
CDR3: CASSLGLAGVFQETQYF
DNA: TGTGCCAGCAGCTTAGGGCTAGCGGGGGTGTTCCAAGAGACCCAGTACTTC

V: TRBV5-4
size: NA
D: NA
J: TRBJ1-2
CDR3: CASSLVSQGWDGYTF
DNA: TGTGCCAGCAGCTTGGTTTCACAGGGATGGGATGGCTACACCTTC

V: TRBV19
size: NA
D: TRBD2
J: TRBJ2-1
CDR3: CASRLAGGPGEQFF
DNA: TGTGCCAGTAGACTAGCGGGGGGGCCGGGTGAGCAGTTCTTC

V: TRBV5-6
size: NA
D: TRBD1
J: TRBJ2-2
CDR3: CASSMTGLDTGELFF
DNA: TGTGCCAGCAGCATGACAGGGTTGGACACCGGGGAGCTGTTTTTT

V: TRBV7-2
size: NA
D: TRBD2
J: TRBJ2-2
CDR3: CASSLMSLAGENTGELFF
DNA: TGTGCCAGCAGCTTAATGTCACTAGCGGGGGAGAACACCGGGGAGCTGTTTTTT

V: TRBV6-2/TRBV6-3
size: NA
D: NA
J: TRBJ1-1
CDR3: CASSYSGGTEAFF
DNA: TGTGCCAGCAGTTACTCAGGGGGCACTGAAGCTTTCTTT

V: TRBV5-1
size: NA
D: NA
J: TRBJ1-1
CDR3: CASSLSIGANTEAFF
DNA: TGCGCCAGCAGCTTGTCAATAGGGGCGAACACTGAAGCTTTCTTT

V: TRBV11-3
size: once
D: NA
J: TRBJ2-3
CDR3: CASSLDRVLDTQYF
DNA: TGTGCCAGCAGCTTAGACAGGGTCCTGGATACGCAGTATTTT

V: TRBV7-8
size: NA
D: TRBD2
J: TRBJ2-1
CDR3: CASSFYRGGPYNEQFF
DNA: TGTGCCAGCAGCTTTTATCGCGGGGGGCCCTACAATGAGCAGTTCTTC

V: TRBV29-1
size: NA
D: TRBD1
J: TRBJ1-1
CDR3: CSVEGTGGRGNTEAFF
DNA: TGCAGCGTTGAGGGGACAGGGGGCCGCGGGAACACTGAAGCTTTCTTT

V: TRBV4-3
size: NA
D: NA
J: TRBJ1-2
CDR3: CASSQDSAGPRGGYTF
DNA: TGCGCCAGCAGCCAAGATTCTGCGGGCCCTCGGGGTGGCTACACCTTC

V: TRBV6-6
size: NA
D: TRBD1
J: TRBJ2-7
CDR3: CASSSQGAKEQYF
DNA: TGTGCCAGCAGTTCTCAGGGGGCGAAAGAGCAGTACTTC

V: TRBV29-1
size: NA
D: NA
J: TRBJ2-2
CDR3: CSVVVGNQQGFGGELFF
DNA: TGCAGCGTGGTCGTAGGAAATCAGCAGGGATTTGGCGGGGAGCTGTTTTTT